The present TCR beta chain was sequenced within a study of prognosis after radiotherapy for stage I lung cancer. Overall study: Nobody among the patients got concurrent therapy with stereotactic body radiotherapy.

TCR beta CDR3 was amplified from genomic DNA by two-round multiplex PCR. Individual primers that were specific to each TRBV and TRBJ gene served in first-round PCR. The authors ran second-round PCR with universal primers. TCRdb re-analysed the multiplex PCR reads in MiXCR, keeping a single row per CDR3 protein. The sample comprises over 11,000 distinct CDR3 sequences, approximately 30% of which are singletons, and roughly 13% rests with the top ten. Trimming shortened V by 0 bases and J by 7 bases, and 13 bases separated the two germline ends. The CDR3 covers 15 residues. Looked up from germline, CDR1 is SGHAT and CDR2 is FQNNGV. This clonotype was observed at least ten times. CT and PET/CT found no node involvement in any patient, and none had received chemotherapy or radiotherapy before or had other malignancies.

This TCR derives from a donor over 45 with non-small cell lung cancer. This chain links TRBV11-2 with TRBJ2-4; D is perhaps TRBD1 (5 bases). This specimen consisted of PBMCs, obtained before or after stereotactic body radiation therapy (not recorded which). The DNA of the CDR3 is TGTGCCAGCAGCTTAGAAAAGAGCAGGGTCAACATTCAGTACTTC. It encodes CASSLEKSRVNIQYF.